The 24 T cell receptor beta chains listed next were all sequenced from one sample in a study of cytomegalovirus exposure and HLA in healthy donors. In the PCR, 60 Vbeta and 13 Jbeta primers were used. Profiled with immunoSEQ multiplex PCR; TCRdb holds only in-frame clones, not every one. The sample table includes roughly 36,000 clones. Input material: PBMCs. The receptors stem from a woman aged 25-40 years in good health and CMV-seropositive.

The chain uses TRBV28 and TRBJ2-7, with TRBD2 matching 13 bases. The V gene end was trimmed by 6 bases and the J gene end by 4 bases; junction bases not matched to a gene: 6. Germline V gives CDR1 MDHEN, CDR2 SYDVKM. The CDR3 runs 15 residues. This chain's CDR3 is CASSPGLAGSYEQYF. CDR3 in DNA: TGTGCCAGCAGCCCGGGACTAGCGGGGAGTTACGAGCAGTACTTC. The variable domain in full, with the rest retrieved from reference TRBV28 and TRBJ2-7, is DVKVTQSSRYLVKRTGEKVFLECVQDMDHENMFWYRQDPGLGLRLIYFSYDVKMKEKGDIPEGYSVSREKKERFSLILESASTNQTSMYLCASSPGLAGSYEQYFGPGTRLTVT.

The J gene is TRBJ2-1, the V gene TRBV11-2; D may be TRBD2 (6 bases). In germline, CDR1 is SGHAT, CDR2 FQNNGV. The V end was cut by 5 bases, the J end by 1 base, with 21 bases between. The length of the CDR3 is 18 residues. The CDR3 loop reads CASSHIVGGTRSYNEQFF. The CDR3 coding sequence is TGTGCCAGCAGCCACATTGTGGGCGGGACTCGGTCCTACAATGAGCAGTTCTTC.

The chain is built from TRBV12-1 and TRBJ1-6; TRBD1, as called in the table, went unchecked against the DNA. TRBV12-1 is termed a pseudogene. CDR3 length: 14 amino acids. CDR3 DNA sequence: TGTGCCAGCTCGGCAGGGTCCTGGAATTCACCCCTCCACTTT. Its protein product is CASSAGSWNSPLHF.

The CDR3, as DNA: TGTGCCAGTAGTATAAAGGGGACTAGCGGGGTCGAAGATACGCAGTATTTT. It codes for CASSIKGTSGVEDTQYF. The chain recombines TRBV19 with TRBJ2-3; 13 bases map to TRBD2. From germline, CDR1 is LNHDA and CDR2 SQIVND (reference sequence). Trimming removed 2 bases from V and 5 bases from J; junction bases left unmatched: 7. There are 17 residues in the CDR3.

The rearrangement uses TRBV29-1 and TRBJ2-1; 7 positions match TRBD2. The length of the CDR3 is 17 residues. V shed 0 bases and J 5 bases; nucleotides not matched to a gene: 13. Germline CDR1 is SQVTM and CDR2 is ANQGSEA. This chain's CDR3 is CSVEDPVSGDYDNEQFF. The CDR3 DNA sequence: TGCAGCGTTGAAGATCCCGTGTCGGGGGACTACGACAATGAGCAGTTCTTC.

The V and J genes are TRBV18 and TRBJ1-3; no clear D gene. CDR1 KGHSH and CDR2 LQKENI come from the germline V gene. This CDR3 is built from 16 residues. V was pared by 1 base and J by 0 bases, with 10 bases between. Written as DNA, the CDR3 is TGTGCCAGCTCACCACTGAGTCCACCCTCTGGAAACACCATATATTTT. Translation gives CASSPLSPPSGNTIYF.

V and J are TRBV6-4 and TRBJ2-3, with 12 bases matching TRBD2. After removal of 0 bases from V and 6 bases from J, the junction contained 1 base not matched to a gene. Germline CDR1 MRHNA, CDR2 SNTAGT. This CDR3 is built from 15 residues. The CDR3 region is CASSDSTSGGDTQYF. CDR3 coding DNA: TGTGCCAGCAGTGACTCGACTAGCGGGGGCGATACGCAGTATTTT.

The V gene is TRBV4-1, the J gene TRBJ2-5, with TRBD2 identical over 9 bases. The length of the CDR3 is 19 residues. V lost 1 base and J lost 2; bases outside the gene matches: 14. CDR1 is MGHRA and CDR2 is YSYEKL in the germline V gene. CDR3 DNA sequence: TGCGCCAGCAGCCAAGGGAGAGGCGGGGGGGCCTTGGGACAAGAGACCCAGTACTTC. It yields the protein CASSQGRGGGALGQETQYF.

The CDR3 bases are TGTGCCAGCTTGGGAGGCGCCAACTATGGCTACACCTTC. It yields the protein CASLGGANYGYTF. The chain couples TRBV28 to TRBJ1-2; no reliable D call. With 8 bases removed from V and 2 bases from J, the gap between germline ends came to 12 bases. The germline V gene has CDR1 MDHEN and CDR2 SYDVKM. The CDR3 has 13 amino acids.

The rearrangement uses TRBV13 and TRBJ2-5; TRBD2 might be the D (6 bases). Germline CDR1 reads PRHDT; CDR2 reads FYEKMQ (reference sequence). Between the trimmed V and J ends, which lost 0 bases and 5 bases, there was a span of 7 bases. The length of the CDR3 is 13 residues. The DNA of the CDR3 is TGTGCCAGCAGCTTAGGGGGGAGGGAGACCCAGTACTTC. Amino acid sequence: CASSLGGRETQYF.

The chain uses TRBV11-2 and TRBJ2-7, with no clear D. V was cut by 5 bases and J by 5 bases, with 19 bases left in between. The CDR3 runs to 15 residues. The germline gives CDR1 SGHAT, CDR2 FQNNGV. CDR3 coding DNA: TGTGCCAGCAGCCCGGTGCCCGAACTCATGAACGAGCAGTACTTC. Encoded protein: CASSPVPELMNEQYF.

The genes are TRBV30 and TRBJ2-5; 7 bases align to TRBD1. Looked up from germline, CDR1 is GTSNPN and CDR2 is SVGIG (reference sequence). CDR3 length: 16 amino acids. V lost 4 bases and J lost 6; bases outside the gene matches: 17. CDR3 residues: CAWTPYGTAFRKTQYF. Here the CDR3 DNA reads TGTGCCTGGACTCCGTATGGGACAGCCTTTCGGAAGACCCAGTACTTC.

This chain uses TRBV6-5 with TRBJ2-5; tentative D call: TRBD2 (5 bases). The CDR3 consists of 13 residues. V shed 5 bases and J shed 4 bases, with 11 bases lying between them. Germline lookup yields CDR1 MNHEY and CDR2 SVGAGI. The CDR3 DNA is TGTGCCAGCAGTCCGGGGTCACGAGAGACCCAGTACTTC. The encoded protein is CASSPGSRETQYF.

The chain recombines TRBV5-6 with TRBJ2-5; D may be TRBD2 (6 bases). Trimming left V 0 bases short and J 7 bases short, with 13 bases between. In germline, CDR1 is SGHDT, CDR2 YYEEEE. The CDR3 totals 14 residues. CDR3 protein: CASSLEEGRGTQYF. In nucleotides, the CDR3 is TGTGCCAGCAGCTTGGAGGAGGGTAGGGGGACCCAGTACTTC.

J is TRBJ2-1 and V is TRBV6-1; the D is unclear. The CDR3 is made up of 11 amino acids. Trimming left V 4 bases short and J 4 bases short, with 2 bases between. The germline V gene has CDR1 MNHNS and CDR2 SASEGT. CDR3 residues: CASSAYNEQFF. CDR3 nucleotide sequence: TGTGCCAGCAGTGCTTACAATGAGCAGTTCTTC.

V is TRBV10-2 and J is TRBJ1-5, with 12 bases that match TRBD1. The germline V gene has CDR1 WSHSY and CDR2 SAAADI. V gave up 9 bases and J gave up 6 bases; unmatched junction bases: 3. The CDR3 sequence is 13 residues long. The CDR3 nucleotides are TGCGCCAGTGGGGACAGGGGGCGTCAGCCCCAGCATTTT. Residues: CASGDRGRQPQHF.

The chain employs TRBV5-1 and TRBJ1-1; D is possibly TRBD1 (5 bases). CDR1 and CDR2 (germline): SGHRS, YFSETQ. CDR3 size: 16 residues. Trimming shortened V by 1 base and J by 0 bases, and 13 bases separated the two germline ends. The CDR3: CASSLFSGNMNTEAFF. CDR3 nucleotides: TGCGCCAGCAGCTTGTTTTCAGGGAACATGAACACTGAAGCTTTCTTT.

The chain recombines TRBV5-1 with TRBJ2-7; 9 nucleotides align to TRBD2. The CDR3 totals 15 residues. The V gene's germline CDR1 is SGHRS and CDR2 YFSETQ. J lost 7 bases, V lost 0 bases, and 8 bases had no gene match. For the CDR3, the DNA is TGCGCCAGCAGCTTGGCCCAGGCGGGGGGGCTGGAGCAGTACTTC. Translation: CASSLAQAGGLEQYF.

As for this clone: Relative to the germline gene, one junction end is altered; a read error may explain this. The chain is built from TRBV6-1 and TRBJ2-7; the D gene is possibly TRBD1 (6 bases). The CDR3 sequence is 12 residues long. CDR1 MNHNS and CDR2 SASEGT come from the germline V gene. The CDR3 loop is CASRGNYRDSLF. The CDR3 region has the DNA TGTGCCAGCAGGGGGAATTACAGGGATTCCCTTTTC.

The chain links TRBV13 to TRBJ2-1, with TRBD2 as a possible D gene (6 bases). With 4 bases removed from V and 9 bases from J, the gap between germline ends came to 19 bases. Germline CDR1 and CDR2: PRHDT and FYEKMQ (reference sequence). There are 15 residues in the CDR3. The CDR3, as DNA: TGTGCCAGCAGCTCCGAGATCGGCGGGGTTGGTGAGCAGTTCTTC. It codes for CASSSEIGGVGEQFF.

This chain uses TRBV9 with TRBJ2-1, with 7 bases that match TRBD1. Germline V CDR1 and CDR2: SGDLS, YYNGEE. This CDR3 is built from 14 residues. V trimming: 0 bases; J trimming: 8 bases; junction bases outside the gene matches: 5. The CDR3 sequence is CASSVVGQGDEQFF. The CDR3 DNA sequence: TGTGCCAGCAGCGTAGTAGGGCAGGGGGATGAGCAGTTCTTC. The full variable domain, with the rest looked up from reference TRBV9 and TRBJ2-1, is DSGVTQTPKHLITATGQRVTLRCSPRSGDLSVYWYQQSLDQGLQFLIQYYNGEERAKGNILERFSAQQFPDLHSELNLSSLELGDSALYFCASSVVGQGDEQFFGPGTRLTVL.

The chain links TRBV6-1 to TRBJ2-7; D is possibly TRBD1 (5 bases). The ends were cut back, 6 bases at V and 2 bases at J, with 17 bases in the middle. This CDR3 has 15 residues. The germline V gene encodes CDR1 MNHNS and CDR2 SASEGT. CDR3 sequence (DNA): TGTGCCAGCAGATTTGGACAAAATGAAGCCTACGAGCAGTACTTC. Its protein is CASRFGQNEAYEQYF.

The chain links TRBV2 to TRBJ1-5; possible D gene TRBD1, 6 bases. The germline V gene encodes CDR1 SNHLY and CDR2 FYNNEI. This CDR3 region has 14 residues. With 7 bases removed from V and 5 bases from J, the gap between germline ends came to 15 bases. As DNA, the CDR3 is TGTGCCAGCAACCAACAGGGTATGGATCAGCCCCAGCATTTT. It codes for CASNQQGMDQPQHF.

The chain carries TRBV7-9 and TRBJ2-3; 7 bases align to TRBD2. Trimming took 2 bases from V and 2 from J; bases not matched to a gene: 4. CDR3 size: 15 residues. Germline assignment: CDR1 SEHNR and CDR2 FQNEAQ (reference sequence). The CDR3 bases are TGTGCCAGCAGCTTAAGGGAGGGATCCACAGATACGCAGTATTTT. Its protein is CASSLREGSTDTQYF.